These 31 T cell receptor beta chains originate from one sample sequenced in a study of shared clonotypes between healthy human individuals. The table came from immunoSEQ multiplex PCR; TCRdb's copy has only in-frame clones and leaves some out. This repertoire shows about 1 million clones, roughly 75% found once; its top ten account for over 1.3%. Sequencing input: memory CD4+ T cells sorted from blood. Subset described: CD45RA-negative fraction. The receptors shown here come from a man aged 18 to 30 in good health.

This rearrangement joins TRBV7-6 to TRBJ2-5; 8 bases are shared with TRBD1. CDR1 SGHVS and CDR2 FNYEAQ come from the germline V gene. With V trimmed by 3 bases and J by 0 bases, 12 bases remained unmatched. The CDR3 loop spans 18 amino acids. CDR3 coding DNA: TGTGCCAGCAGCTTTGCGATTCAGGGGGCCTCGTACCAAGAGACCCAGTACTTC. Translation: CASSFAIQGASYQETQYF.

The V gene is TRBV11-2, the J gene TRBJ1-1; no reliable D call. This CDR3 has 14 residues. Germline loops: CDR1 SGHAT, CDR2 FQNNGV. Trimming removed 5 bases from V and 1 base from J, with 11 bases in between. CDR3 sequence: CASSQGRRNTEAFF. The CDR3 DNA sequence: TGTGCCAGCAGCCAAGGACGGAGGAACACTGAAGCTTTCTTT.

Remarks on this clone: Other DNA sequences in the same sample also yield this CDR3. This chain joins TRBV9 and TRBJ1-6; D may be TRBD1 (6 bases). The CDR3 is made up of 14 amino acids. V gave up 0 bases and J gave up 7 bases, with 8 bases separating them. CDR1 and CDR2 (germline): SGDLS, YYNGEE. The CDR3 DNA sequence: TGTGCCAGCAGCGTAGACCAGGGGAATTCACCCCTCCACTTT. This encodes CASSVDQGNSPLHF.

V gene TRBV6-5 combines with J gene TRBJ1-2, with TRBD1 matching 9 bases. The germline V gene has CDR1 MNHEY and CDR2 SVGAGI. This CDR3 is 13 amino acids long. Unmatched junction bases numbered 10, after V lost 7 bases and J lost 10 bases. CDR3 residues: CASITGGLGVYTF. CDR3 sequence (DNA): TGTGCCAGCATTACAGGGGGCTTAGGAGTCTACACCTTC.

Note on this clone: This sequence may be a read error, since a much larger clone differs from it by one base. The chain carries TRBV7-9 and TRBJ2-3; 8 bases match TRBD2. From germline, CDR1 is SEHNR and CDR2 FQNEAQ (reference sequence). The CDR3 loop spans 14 amino acids. V shed 3 bases, J shed 2 bases, and the junction held 1 base outside the gene matches. In DNA, the CDR3 is TGTGCCAGCAGCTTTAGCGGGACCACAGATACGCAGTATTTT. Translation gives CASSFSGTTDTQYF.

This chain links TRBV18 with TRBJ1-1, with 10 bases matching TRBD1. This CDR3 spans 16 amino acids. V shed 2 bases, J shed 1 base, and the junction held 4 bases outside the gene matches. Per the germline V gene, CDR1 is KGHSH and CDR2 is LQKENI. In DNA, the CDR3 is TGTGCCAGCTCACCAGGGACAGGGGAGGGGAACACTGAAGCTTTCTTT. Translating it yields CASSPGTGEGNTEAFF.

This rearrangement joins TRBV5-1 to TRBJ2-5; 8 bases are a match to TRBD2. CDR1 is SGHRS and CDR2 is YFSETQ in the germline V gene. The CDR3 is 14 amino acids. The V segment lost 5 bases and the J segment 2 bases; nucleotides outside the gene matches: 5. CDR3 coding DNA: TGCGCCAGCAGGACTAGCGAGCTACAAGAGACCCAGTACTTC. It specifies CASRTSELQETQYF. The full variable domain, in which reference TRBV5-1 and TRBJ2-5 provide the parts outside the CDR3, is KAGVTQTPRYLIKTRGQQVTLSCSPISGHRSVSWYQQTPGQGLQFLFEYFSETQRNKGNFPGRFSGRQFSNSRSEMNVSTLELGDSALYLCASRTSELQETQYFGPGTRLLVL.

The chain combines TRBV7-2 with TRBJ2-7, with 8 bases lining up with TRBD1. V shed 0 bases, J shed 3 bases, and the junction held 4 bases outside the gene matches. The CDR3 is 15 amino acids. Germline CDR1 and CDR2: SGHTA and FQGNSA. The CDR3 DNA reads TGTGCCAGCAGCTTAGCCAAAGGACAGGGCTACGAGCAGTACTTC. It yields the protein CASSLAKGQGYEQYF.

This rearrangement joins TRBV27 to TRBJ1-2, with a weak D call TRBD1 (5 bases). V was shortened by 4 bases and J by 3 bases, with 12 bases between the two germline ends. CDR3 length: 14 amino acids. Germline CDR1 and CDR2: MNHEY and SMNVEV (reference sequence). CDR3 nucleotides: TGTGCCAGCAGTTCCGCCGGGACGGACTATGGCTACACCTTC. Its translation is CASSSAGTDYGYTF.

The chain couples TRBV5-1 to TRBJ2-1; tentatively, D is TRBD2 (5 bases). V dropped 4 bases and J dropped 4 bases, with 15 bases sitting between them. This CDR3 spans 15 amino acids. Germline CDR1 and CDR2: SGHRS and YFSETQ. CDR3 bases: TGCGCCAGCAGCCGGACTGTGCCCGGGTACAATGAGCAGTTCTTC. It encodes CASSRTVPGYNEQFF.

This clone was seen a single time. The genes are TRBV2 and TRBJ2-5, with D maybe TRBD2 (5 bases). This CDR3 has 16 residues. The V gene's germline CDR1 is SNHLY and CDR2 FYNNEI. Trimming shortened V by 8 bases and J by 5 bases, and 24 bases separated the two germline ends. This chain's CDR3 is CASSSREGTILETQYF. The CDR3 DNA reads as TGTGCCAGCTCCTCGAGGGAAGGAACCATATTGGAGACCCAGTACTTC.

The genes are TRBV30 and TRBJ2-2, with D tentatively TRBD1 (6 bases). The V gene lost 8 bases and the J gene lost 1 base, with 14 bases spanning the gap. CDR3 size: 14 residues. Germline V gives CDR1 GTSNPN, CDR2 SVGIG (reference sequence). DNA of the CDR3: TGTGCCCCTCAGGGGCTCGAGAACACCGGGGAGCTGTTTTTT. Translation gives CAPQGLENTGELFF.

This chain joins TRBV4-3 and TRBJ2-7; D is ambiguous. The germline V gene encodes CDR1 LGHNA and CDR2 YSLEER. This CDR3 spans 13 amino acids. V was cut by 0 bases and J by 7 bases, with 10 bases left in between. CDR3 nucleotide sequence: TGCGCCAGCAGCCAAGAAATAGGGTGGGAGCAGTACTTC. Translated, it gives CASSQEIGWEQYF.

The genes are TRBV30 and TRBJ2-1; 14 positions match TRBD2. V was pared by 3 bases and J by 8 bases, with 9 bases of the junction left unmatched. CDR1 and CDR2 (germline): GTSNPN, SVGIG (reference sequence). The length of the CDR3 is 16 residues. CDR3 loop: CAWRAGLAGAMDEQFF. The DNA for the CDR3 is TGTGCCTGGAGGGCGGGACTAGCGGGGGCCATGGATGAGCAGTTCTTC.

In this sample, this clone turned up a few times. The chain combines TRBV5-4 with TRBJ2-7, with TRBD1 matching 10 bases. There are 15 residues in the CDR3. Germline V gene data show CDR1 as SGHNT and CDR2 as YYREEE (reference sequence). V was clipped by 3 bases and J by 2 bases; unmatched bases: 5. CDR3 in amino acids: CASSSGTGATYEQYF. The CDR3, as DNA: TGTGCCAGCAGCTCAGGGACAGGGGCGACCTACGAGCAGTACTTC.

The CDR3 region has the DNA TGTGCCAGCAGCTTCCCCCAGGGGGCGGGAGGCTACACCTTC. Its protein product is CASSFPQGAGGYTF. The gene calls are TRBV7-2 and TRBJ1-2; TRBD1 matches at 8 bases. The CDR3 contains 14 residues. Germline CDR1 SGHTA, CDR2 FQGNSA. The junction had 8 bases not matched to a gene; V was cut back by 3 bases and J by 8 bases.

The chain combines TRBV5-1 with TRBJ1-1; D call uncertain. The V and J ends lost 3 bases and 1 base respectively, with 7 bases between them. CDR1 is SGHRS, CDR2 YFSETQ, per germline. This CDR3 is 13 amino acids long. CDR3 sequence (DNA): TGCGCCAGCAGCTCCCAAACGAACACTGAAGCTTTCTTT. Protein product: CASSSQTNTEAFF.

The rearrangement joins TRBV9 to TRBJ2-7; D remains unclear. Germline CDR1 reads SGDLS; CDR2 reads YYNGEE. V was trimmed by 0 bases and J by 2 bases, leaving 6 bases between them. The CDR3 extends over 13 amino acids. The CDR3, as DNA: TGTGCCAGCAGCGTAGACGGTACCTACGAGCAGTACTTC. Its translation is CASSVDGTYEQYF.

The chain employs TRBV29-1 and TRBJ1-4, with 7 bases fitting TRBD1. The trim removed 6 bases at V and 8 bases at J, leaving 9 bases unmatched. CDR3 length: 13 amino acids. The germline CDR1 and CDR2 sequences are SQVTM and ANQGSEA. CDR3 loop: CSVGDRGSEKLFF. CDR3 bases: TGCAGCGTGGGGGACAGAGGGTCGGAAAAACTGTTTTTT.

This clone appeared a few times. Other DNA sequences in this specimen translate into the identical CDR3. The chain is built from TRBV7-9 and TRBJ1-2; perhaps TRBD1 as D (5 bases). V dropped 4 bases and J dropped 2 bases, with 11 bases sitting between them. Germline-derived CDR1 and CDR2 are SEHNR and FQNEAQ (reference sequence). The CDR3 consists of 14 residues. CDR3 amino acids: CASSSSGVNYGYTF. CDR3 nucleotide sequence: TGTGCCAGCAGCTCCTCGGGGGTAAACTATGGCTACACCTTC.

The chain recombines TRBV7-9 with TRBJ1-1, with TRBD1 as a possible D gene (6 bases). This CDR3 region has 14 residues. Trimming removed 5 bases at V and 1 base at J, with 11 bases between. Germline-derived CDR1 and CDR2 are SEHNR and FQNEAQ (reference sequence). CDR3 sequence reads: CASSPGHPNTEAFF. In nucleotides, the CDR3 is TGTGCCAGCAGCCCGGGACACCCGAACACTGAAGCTTTCTTT. The full variable domain, completed using reference TRBV7-9 and TRBJ1-1, is DTGVSQNPRHKITKRGQNVTFRCDPISEHNRLYWYRQTLGQGPEFLTYFQNEAQLEKSRLLSDRFSAERPKGSFSTLEIQRTEQGDSAMYLCASSPGHPNTEAFFGQGTRLTVV.

CDR3 protein: CASSGSEQFF. The CDR3 DNA reads TGTGCCAGCAGCGGGAGTGAGCAGTTCTTC. The chain combines TRBV9 with TRBJ2-1; D call uncertain. Trimming removed 3 bases from V and 9 bases from J, with 4 bases in between. The CDR3 has 10 amino acids. The germline V gene has CDR1 SGDLS and CDR2 YYNGEE.

This clone was observed a few times. J is TRBJ1-6 and V is TRBV10-1; the D is unclear. The germline V gene encodes CDR1 WNHNN and CDR2 SYGVQD (reference sequence). CDR3 length: 17 residues. Trimming shortened V by 0 bases and J by 5 bases, and 14 bases separated the two germline ends. The CDR3 is CASSESPRQDHNSPLHF. The CDR3 DNA reads TGCGCCAGCAGTGAGTCACCACGGCAGGATCATAATTCACCCCTCCACTTT.

J is TRBJ1-4 and V is TRBV5-4; D remains ambiguous. The CDR3 has 16 residues. The germline V gene encodes CDR1 SGHNT and CDR2 YYREEE (reference sequence). The V and J ends lost 0 bases and 0 bases respectively, with 9 bases between them. The CDR3 is CASSLDNGATNEKLFF. In nucleotides, the CDR3 is TGTGCCAGCAGCTTGGACAACGGGGCAACTAATGAAAAACTGTTTTTT. The full variable domain, in which reference TRBV5-4 and TRBJ1-4 provide the parts outside the CDR3, is ETGVTQSPTHLIKTRGQQVTLRCSSQSGHNTVSWYQQALGQGPQFIFQYYREEENGRGNFPPRFSGLQFPNYSSELNVNALELDDSALYLCASSLDNGATNEKLFFGSGTQLSVL.

This clone was found a few times. V usage is TRBV7-3 and J usage is TRBJ2-1, with D perhaps TRBD1 or TRBD2 (6 bases each). The V end was cut by 5 bases, the J end by 2 bases, with 16 bases between. The CDR3 spans 16 residues. The germline gives CDR1 SGHTA, CDR2 FQGTGA. CDR3 DNA sequence: TGTGCCAGCAGCGCTGTCGGGGGACACACCTACAATGAGCAGTTCTTC. The encoded protein is CASSAVGGHTYNEQFF.

This rearrangement joins TRBV5-1 to TRBJ1-1; possibly TRBD1 for D (5 bases). Per germline, CDR1 SGHRS and CDR2 YFSETQ. This CDR3 comprises 15 residues. Deletions cut 4 bases from V and 1 base from J, with 14 bases between. CDR3 in DNA: TGCGCCAGCAGCACCCAGGGCAGTGGGAACACTGAAGCTTTCTTT. Amino acids: CASSTQGSGNTEAFF.

The chain joins TRBV27 to TRBJ2-7; D gene unclear. V gave up 5 bases and J gave up 5 bases, with 16 bases separating them. CDR3 length equals 14 residues. CDR1 and CDR2 from the germline V gene are MNHEY and SMNVEV (reference sequence). As DNA, the CDR3 is TGTGCCAGCAGTCCCGGTGCGATCGCCCACGAGCAGTACTTC. Amino acids: CASSPGAIAHEQYF.

This clone was counted a few times. The chain uses TRBV11-2 and TRBJ2-7, with TRBD1 identical over 11 bases. Trimming removed 5 bases from V and 3 bases from J; junction bases left unmatched: 3. This CDR3 is 14 amino acids long. Germline assignment: CDR1 SGHAT and CDR2 FQNNGV. The CDR3 nucleotides are TGTGCCAGCAGCCAGGACAGGGGGCGCTACGAGCAGTACTTC. Translation: CASSQDRGRYEQYF. The full variable domain, completed using reference TRBV11-2 and TRBJ2-7, is EAGVAQSPRYKIIEKRQSVAFWCNPISGHATLYWYQQILGQGPKLLIQFQNNGVVDDSQLPKDRFSAERLKGVDSTLKIQPAKLEDSAVYLCASSQDRGRYEQYFGPGTRLTVT.

The V and J genes are TRBV6-5 and TRBJ1-1; D call uncertain. The CDR3 totals 13 residues. Trimming took 6 bases from V and 4 from J, leaving 12 bases between them. Germline V gene lookup returns CDR1 MNHEY and CDR2 SVGAGI. CDR3 loop: CASSQRSGTEAFF. The CDR3 DNA reads as TGTGCCAGCAGCCAAAGGTCAGGCACTGAAGCTTTCTTT.

The chain combines TRBV7-9 with TRBJ1-4, with TRBD1 matching over 10 bases. The germline V gene encodes CDR1 SEHNR and CDR2 FQNEAQ (reference sequence). This CDR3 has 14 residues. J gave up 5 bases and V 5 bases, and 2 bases lay outside the gene matches. CDR3 amino acids: CASSVDRGNEKLFF. CDR3 coding DNA: TGTGCCAGCAGCGTGGACAGGGGGAATGAAAAACTGTTTTTT.

The chain's CDR3 is CASSSVSLAGGRYNEQFF. The DNA for the CDR3 is TGCGCCAGCAGCTCCGTATCTCTAGCGGGAGGCCGGTACAATGAGCAGTTCTTC. This rearrangement joins TRBV5-1 to TRBJ2-1; TRBD2 agrees at 11 bases. Trimming took 3 bases from V and 4 from J; bases not matched to a gene: 12. Germline V gene data show CDR1 as SGHRS and CDR2 as YFSETQ. The CDR3 consists of 18 residues. The whole variable domain, remainder taken from reference TRBV5-1 and TRBJ2-1, is KAGVTQTPRYLIKTRGQQVTLSCSPISGHRSVSWYQQTPGQGLQFLFEYFSETQRNKGNFPGRFSGRQFSNSRSEMNVSTLELGDSALYLCASSSVSLAGGRYNEQFFGPGTRLTVL.